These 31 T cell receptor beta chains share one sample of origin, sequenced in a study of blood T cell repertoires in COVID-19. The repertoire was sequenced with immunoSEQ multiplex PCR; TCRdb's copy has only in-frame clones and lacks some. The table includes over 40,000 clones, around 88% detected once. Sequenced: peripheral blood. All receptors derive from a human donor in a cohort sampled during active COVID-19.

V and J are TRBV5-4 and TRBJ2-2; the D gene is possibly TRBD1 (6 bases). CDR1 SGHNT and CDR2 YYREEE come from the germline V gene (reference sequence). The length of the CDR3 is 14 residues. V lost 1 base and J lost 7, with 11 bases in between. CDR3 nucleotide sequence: TGTGCCAGCAGCTTGAACAGGGTGAACGGGGAGCTGTTTTTT. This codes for CASSLNRVNGELFF. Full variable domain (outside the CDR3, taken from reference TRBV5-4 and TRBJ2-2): ETGVTQSPTHLIKTRGQQVTLRCSSQSGHNTVSWYQQALGQGPQFIFQYYREEENGRGNFPPRFSGLQFPNYSSELNVNALELDDSALYLCASSLNRVNGELFFGEGSRLTVL.

The CDR3 loop reads CASRFAGSGNTIYF. The CDR3 region has the DNA TGTGCCAGCAGATTCGCGGGATCTGGAAACACCATATATTTT. The V gene is TRBV27, the J gene TRBJ1-3; unclear D gene. Germline CDR1 reads MNHEY; CDR2 reads SMNVEV (reference sequence). The CDR3 runs to 14 residues. The V end lost 6 bases, the J end lost 1 base, and 10 bases lay between the germline ends.

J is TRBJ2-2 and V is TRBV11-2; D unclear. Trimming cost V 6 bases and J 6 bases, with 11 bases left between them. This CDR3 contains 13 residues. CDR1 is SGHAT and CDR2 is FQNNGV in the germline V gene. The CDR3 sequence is CASSFTEAGELFF. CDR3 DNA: TGTGCCAGCAGTTTTACAGAAGCCGGGGAGCTGTTTTTT.

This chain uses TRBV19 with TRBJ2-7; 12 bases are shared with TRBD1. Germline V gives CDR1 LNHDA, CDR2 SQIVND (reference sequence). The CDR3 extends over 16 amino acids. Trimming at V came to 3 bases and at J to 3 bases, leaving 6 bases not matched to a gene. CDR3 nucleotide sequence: TGTGCCAGTAGTATGGGACAGGGGGCGCCTTTCTACGAGCAGTACTTC. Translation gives CASSMGQGAPFYEQYF. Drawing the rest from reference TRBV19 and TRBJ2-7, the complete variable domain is DGGITQSPKYLFRKEGQNVTLSCEQNLNHDAMYWYRQDPGQGLRLIYYSQIVNDFQKGDIAEGYSVSREKKESFPLTVTSAQKNPTAFYLCASSMGQGAPFYEQYFGPGTRLTVT.

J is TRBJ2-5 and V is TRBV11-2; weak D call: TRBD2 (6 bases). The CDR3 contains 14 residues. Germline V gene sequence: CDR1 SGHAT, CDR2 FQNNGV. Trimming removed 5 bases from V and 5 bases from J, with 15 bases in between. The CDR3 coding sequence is TGTGCCAGCAGCCGCGGGGTCAGGGTTGAGACCCAGTACTTC. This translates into CASSRGVRVETQYF.

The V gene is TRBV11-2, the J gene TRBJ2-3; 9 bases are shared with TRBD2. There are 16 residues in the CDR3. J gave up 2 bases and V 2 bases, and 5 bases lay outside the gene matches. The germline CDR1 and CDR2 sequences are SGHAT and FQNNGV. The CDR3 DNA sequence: TGTGCCAGCAGCTTAAATCGCGGGAGGGCCACAGATACGCAGTATTTT. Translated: CASSLNRGRATDTQYF.

The CDR3 DNA follows: TGTGCCAGCAGTGACCGGCCGGGACAGGGGTTAATCGAGCAGTACTTC. This codes for CASSDRPGQGLIEQYF. The rearrangement joins TRBV27 to TRBJ2-7, with 10 bases aligning to TRBD1. Per germline, CDR1 MNHEY and CDR2 SMNVEV (reference sequence). The CDR3 consists of 16 residues. The junction had 13 bases not matched to a gene; V was cut back by 5 bases and J by 6 bases.

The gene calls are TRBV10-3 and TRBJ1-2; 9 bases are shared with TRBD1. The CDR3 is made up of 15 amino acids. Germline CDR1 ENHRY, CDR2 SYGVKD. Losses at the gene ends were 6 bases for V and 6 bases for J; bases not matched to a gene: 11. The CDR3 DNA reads TGTGCCATCAGCCCGGGACAGGGAGGTATGAATGGCTACACCTTC. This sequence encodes CAISPGQGGMNGYTF.

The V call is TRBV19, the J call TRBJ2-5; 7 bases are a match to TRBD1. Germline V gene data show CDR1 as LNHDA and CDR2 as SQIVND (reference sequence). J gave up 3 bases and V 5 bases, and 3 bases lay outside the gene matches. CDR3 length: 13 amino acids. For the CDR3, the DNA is TGTGCCAGTAGTCCTGGGACAGAAGAGACCCAGTACTTC. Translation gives CASSPGTEETQYF.

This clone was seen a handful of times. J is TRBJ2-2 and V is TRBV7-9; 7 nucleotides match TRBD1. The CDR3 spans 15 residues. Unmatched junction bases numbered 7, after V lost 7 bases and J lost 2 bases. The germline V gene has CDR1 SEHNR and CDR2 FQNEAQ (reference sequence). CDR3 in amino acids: CASKFTGVNTGELFF. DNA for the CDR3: TGTGCCAGCAAATTTACAGGGGTCAACACCGGGGAGCTGTTTTTT.

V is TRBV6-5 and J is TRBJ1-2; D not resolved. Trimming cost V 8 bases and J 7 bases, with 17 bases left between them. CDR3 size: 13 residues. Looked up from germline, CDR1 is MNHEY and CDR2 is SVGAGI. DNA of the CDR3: TGTGCCAGCCGTCCTGGAGGGAGCCCTGGCTACACCTTC. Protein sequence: CASRPGGSPGYTF.

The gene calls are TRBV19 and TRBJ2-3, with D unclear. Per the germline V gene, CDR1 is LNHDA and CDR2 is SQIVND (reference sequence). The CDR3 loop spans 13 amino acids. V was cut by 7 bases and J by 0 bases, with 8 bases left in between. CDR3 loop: CASTLTSTDTQYF. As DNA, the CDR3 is TGTGCCAGTACCCTTACAAGCACAGATACGCAGTATTTT.

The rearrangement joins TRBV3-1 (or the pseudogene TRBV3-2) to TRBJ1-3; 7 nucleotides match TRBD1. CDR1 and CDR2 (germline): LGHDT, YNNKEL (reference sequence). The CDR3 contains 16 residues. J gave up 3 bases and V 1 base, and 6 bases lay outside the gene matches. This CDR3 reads CASSQGGQRFGNTIYF. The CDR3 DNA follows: TGTGCCAGCAGCCAAGGGGGACAGAGGTTTGGAAACACCATATATTTT.

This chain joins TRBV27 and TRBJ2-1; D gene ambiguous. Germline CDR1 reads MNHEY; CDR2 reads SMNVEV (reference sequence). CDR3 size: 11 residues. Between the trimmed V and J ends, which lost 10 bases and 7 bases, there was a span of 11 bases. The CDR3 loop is CAISVRNEQFF. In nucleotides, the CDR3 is TGTGCCATCTCGGTCCGTAATGAGCAGTTCTTC.

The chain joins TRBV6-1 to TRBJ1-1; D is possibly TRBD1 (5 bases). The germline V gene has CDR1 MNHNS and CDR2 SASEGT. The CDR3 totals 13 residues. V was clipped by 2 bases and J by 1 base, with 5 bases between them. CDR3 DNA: TGTGCCAGCAGTGAACAGGGGAACACTGAAGCTTTCTTT. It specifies CASSEQGNTEAFF.

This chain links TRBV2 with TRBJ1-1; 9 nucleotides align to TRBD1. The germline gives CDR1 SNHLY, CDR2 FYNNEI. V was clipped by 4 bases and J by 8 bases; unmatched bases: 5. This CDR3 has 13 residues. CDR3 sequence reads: CASSVSDRGEAFF. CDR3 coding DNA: TGTGCCAGCAGTGTCTCGGACAGGGGAGAAGCTTTCTTT.

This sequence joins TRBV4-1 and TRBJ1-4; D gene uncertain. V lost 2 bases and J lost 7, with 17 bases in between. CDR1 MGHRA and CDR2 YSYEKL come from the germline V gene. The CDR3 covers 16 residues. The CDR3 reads CASSQTLTIGSEKLFF. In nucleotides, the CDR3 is TGCGCCAGCAGCCAAACCTTGACTATTGGGAGTGAAAAACTGTTTTTT.

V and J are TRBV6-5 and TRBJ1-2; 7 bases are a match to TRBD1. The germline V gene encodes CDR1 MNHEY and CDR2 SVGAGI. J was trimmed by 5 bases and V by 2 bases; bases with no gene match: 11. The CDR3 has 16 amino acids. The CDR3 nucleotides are TGTGCCAGCAGTTACACACGGACAGGTGGCGGTTATGGCTACACCTTC. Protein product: CASSYTRTGGGYGYTF.

The CDR3 loop is CASSEQTGRAGNTIYF. In DNA, the CDR3 is TGTGCCAGCAGCGAACAGACAGGGCGGGCTGGAAACACCATATATTTT. The V and J genes are TRBV2 and TRBJ1-3, with 7 bases aligning to TRBD1. CDR3 size: 16 residues. Germline lookup yields CDR1 SNHLY and CDR2 FYNNEI. V dropped 6 bases and J dropped 2; count of bases not matched to a gene: 10.

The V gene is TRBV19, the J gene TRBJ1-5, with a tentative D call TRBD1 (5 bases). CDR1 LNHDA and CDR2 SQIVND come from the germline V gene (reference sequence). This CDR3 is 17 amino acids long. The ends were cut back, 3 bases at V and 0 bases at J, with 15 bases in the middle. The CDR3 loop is CASSILGGGDSNQPQHF. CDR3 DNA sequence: TGTGCCAGTAGTATCTTGGGGGGAGGAGATAGCAATCAGCCCCAGCATTTT.

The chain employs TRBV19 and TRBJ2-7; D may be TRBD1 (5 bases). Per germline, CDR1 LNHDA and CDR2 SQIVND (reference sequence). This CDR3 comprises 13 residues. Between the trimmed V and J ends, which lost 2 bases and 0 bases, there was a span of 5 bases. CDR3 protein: CASSIQGSYEQYF. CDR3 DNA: TGTGCCAGTAGTATACAGGGCTCCTACGAGCAGTACTTC.

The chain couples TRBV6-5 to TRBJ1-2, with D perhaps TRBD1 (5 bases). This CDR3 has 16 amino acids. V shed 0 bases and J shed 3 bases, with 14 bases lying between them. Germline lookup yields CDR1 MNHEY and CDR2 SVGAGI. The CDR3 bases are TGTGCCAGCAGTTACTCGCCACGGGGGGAAGACTATGGCTACACCTTC. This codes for CASSYSPRGEDYGYTF.

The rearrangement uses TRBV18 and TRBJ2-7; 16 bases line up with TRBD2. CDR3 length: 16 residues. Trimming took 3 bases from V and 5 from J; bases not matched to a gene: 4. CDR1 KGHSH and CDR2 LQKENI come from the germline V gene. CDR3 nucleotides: TGTGCCAGCTCACCGGGACTAGCGGGGGGGCTCCACGAGCAGTACTTC. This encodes CASSPGLAGGLHEQYF.

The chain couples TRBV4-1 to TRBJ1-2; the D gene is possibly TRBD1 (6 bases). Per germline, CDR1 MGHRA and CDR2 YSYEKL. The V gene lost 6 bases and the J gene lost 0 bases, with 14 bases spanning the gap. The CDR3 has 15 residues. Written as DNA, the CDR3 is TGCGCCAGCAGTCTGGGACACGGAGCTAACTATGGCTACACCTTC. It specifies CASSLGHGANYGYTF.

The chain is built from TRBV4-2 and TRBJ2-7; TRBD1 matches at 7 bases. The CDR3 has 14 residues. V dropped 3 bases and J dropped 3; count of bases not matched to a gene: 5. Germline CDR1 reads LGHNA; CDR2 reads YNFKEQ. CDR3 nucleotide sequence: TGTGCCAGCAGCCAGCCGGGACAGAGCTACGAGCAGTACTTC. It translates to CASSQPGQSYEQYF.

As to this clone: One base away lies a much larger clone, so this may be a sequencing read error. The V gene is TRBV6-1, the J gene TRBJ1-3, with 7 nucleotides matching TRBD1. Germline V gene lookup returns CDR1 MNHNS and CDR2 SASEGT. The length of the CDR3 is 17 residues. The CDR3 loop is CANSGGTDVLFGNTIYF. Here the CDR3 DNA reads TGTGCCAACAGTGGTGGGACAGACGTTCTCTTTGGAAACACCATATATTTT.

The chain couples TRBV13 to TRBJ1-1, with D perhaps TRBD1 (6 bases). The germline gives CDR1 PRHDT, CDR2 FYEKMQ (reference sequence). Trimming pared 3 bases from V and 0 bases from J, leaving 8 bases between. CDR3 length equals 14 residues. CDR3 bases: TGTGCCAGCAGCTTCGGGACAATGAACACTGAAGCTTTCTTT. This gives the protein CASSFGTMNTEAFF.

CDR3 amino acids: CASSNRDRDPYEQYF. The CDR3 nucleotides read TGTGCCAGCAGCAACCGGGACAGGGATCCCTACGAGCAGTACTTC. The V call is TRBV21-1, the J call TRBJ2-7; TRBD1 is taken as the D call from the table, unchecked against the DNA. TRBV21-1 is a pseudogene. The CDR3 totals 15 residues.

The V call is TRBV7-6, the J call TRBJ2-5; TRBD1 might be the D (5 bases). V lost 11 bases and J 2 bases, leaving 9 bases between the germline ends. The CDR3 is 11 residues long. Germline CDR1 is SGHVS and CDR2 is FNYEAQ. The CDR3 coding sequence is TGTGCCGGGGCCTTTCAAGAGACCCAGTACTTC. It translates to CAGAFQETQYF.

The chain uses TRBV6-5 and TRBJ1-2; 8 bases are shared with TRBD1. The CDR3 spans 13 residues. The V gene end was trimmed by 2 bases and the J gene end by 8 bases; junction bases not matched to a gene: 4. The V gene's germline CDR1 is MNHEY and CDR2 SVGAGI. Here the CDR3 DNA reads TGTGCCAGCAGTTACGGACAGGGAGGCGGCTACACCTTC. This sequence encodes CASSYGQGGGYTF.

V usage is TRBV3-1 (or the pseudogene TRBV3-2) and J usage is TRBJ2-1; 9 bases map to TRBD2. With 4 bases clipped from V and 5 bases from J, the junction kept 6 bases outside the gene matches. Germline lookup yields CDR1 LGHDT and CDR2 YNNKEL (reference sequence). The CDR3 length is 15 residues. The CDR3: CASSPGLAPHNEQFF. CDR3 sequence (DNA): TGTGCCAGCAGCCCGGGACTAGCCCCCCACAATGAGCAGTTCTTC.